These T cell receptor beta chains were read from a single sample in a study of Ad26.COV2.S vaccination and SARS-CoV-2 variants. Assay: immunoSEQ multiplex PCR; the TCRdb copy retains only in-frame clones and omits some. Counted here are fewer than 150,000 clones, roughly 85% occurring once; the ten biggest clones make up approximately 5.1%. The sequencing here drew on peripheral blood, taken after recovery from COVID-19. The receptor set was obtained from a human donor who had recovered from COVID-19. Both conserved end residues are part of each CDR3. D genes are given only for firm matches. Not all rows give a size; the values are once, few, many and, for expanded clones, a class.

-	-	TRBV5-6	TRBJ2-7	TGTGCCAGCAGCTTTGGGACTGAGGCCTACGAGCAGTACTTC	CASSFGTEAYEQYF
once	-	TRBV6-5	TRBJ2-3	TGTGCCAGCACCCGAGGGGGACCCAGCACAGATACGCAGTATTTT	CASTRGGPSTDTQYF
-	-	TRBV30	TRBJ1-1	TGTGCCTGGAAGGGCGGATCCCTCTACACTGAAGCTTTCTTT	CAWKGGSLYTEAFF
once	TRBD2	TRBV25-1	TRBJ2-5	TGTGCCAGCAGTGAACGGGCTAGCGGGGGGCAAGAGACCCAGTACTTC	CASSERASGGQETQYF
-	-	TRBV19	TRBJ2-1	TGTGCCAGTAAAGGCAGCACCTACAATGAGCAGTTCTTC	CASKGSTYNEQFF
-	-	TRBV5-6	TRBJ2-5	TGTGCCAGCAGCTCCCTTGACAGACCAAAGGGGCAAGAGACCCAGTACTTC	CASSSLDRPKGQETQYF
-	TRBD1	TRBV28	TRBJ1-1	TGTGCCAGCAGTCTCTTCCCCCCAGACAGGGGGGCTGAAGCTTTCTTT	CASSLFPPDRGAEAFF
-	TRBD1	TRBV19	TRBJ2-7	TGTGCCAGTAAAGGGACAGCTAACTACGAGCAGTACTTC	CASKGTANYEQYF
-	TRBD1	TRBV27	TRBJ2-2	TGTGCCAGCAGTTTAGCAGGGGGCGCCTCGGCCGGGGAGCTGTTTTTT	CASSLAGGASAGELFF
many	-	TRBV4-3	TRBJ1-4	TGCGCCAGCAGCCAAGTAGCGGGGAGGGGTGAAAAACTGTTTTTT	CASSQVAGRGEKLFF
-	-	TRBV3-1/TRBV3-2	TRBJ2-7	TGTGCCAGCAGCCAAGGGGTCCTCTCCTACGAGCAGTACTTC	CASSQGVLSYEQYF
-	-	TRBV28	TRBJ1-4	TGTGCCAGCTCCAAAAGGGTTTGGGTTGGAGAGTTTCAAAAACTGTTTTTT	CASSKRVWVGEFQKLFF
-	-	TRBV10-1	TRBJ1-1	TGCGCCAGCAGAAGGACGGTGGGGAACACTGAAGCTTTCTTT	CASRRTVGNTEAFF
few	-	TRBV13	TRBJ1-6	TGTGCCAGCAGCTGGACACTGGCGGGGTCCCTCCACTTT	CASSWTLAGSLHF
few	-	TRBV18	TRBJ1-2	TGTGCCAGCTCACTTCCTTCATCCAGGGCTGGCTACACCTTC	CASSLPSSRAGYTF
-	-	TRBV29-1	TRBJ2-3	TGCAGCCATGGGCGGGGAGGAGATACGCAGTATTTT	CSHGRGGDTQYF
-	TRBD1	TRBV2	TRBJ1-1	TGTGCCAGCAGTGCGGGACAGGTTAACACTGAAGCTTTCTTT	CASSAGQVNTEAFF
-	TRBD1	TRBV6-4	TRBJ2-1	TGTGCCAGCAGTGTACAGGGGAGCTATGCCAATGAGCAGTTCTTC	CASSVQGSYANEQFF
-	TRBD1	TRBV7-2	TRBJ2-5	TGTGCCAGCACCCGACTAGGACAGGGGGATCTGGCCCAGTACTTC	CASTRLGQGDLAQYF
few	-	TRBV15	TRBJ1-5	TGTGCCACCAGCAGAGGGACGGACAATCAGCCCCAGCATTTT	CATSRGTDNQPQHF
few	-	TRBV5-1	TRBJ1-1	TGCGCCAGCAGCTTGCAGGGTTACACTGAAGCTTTCTTT	CASSLQGYTEAFF
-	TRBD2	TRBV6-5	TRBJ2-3	TGTGCCAGCAGTATAGCGGGGGGGCATGATACGCAGTATTTT	CASSIAGGHDTQYF
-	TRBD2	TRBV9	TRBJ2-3	TGTGCCAGCAGCGTACTCCAGGGTAGGGAGGGGGATACGCAGTATTTT	CASSVLQGREGDTQYF
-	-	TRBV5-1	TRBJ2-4	TGCGCCAGCCAGGAGGGCAGACTGATTGAGAACATTCAGTACTTC	CASQEGRLIENIQYF
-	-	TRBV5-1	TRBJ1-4	TGCGCCAGCAGCTGGGGGGACCGTAATAATGAAAAACTGTTTTTT	CASSWGDRNNEKLFF
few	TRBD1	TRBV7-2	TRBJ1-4	TGTGCCAGCAGCTTAACTCGGACAGGGGGTGAAAAACTGTTTTTT	CASSLTRTGGEKLFF
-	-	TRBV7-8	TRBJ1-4	TGTGCCAGCAGCTTTCTTATGACAGAATATACTAAACTGTTTTTT	CASSFLMTEYTKLFF